This T cell receptor (beta chain) derives from a study of CD8 T cells in ankylosing spondylitis. There are 15 residues in the CDR3. Germline lookup yields CDR1 SGHAT and CDR2 FQNNGV. TCRdb ran MiXCR on the 5' RACE reads and lists one entry per CDR3 protein. Of over 200,000 distinct CDR3 sequences listed, around 16% are singletons. Broader study findings: Previous work reported some of these motif variants in the synovial fluid and blood of reactive arthritis. Reports say disease-linked clones showed up significantly more in matched ankylosing spondylitis synovial fluid. Typical of ankylosing spondylitis blood, it appeared, was a TCR beta motif of roughly eight highly homologous variants. Researchers report that disease-linked clones proved CD8+ and relatively rare in peripheral blood.

Worth noting for this clonotype: Its antigen is still unknown. Germline is not matched at one junction end, which may reflect a read error.

The chain joins TRBV11-2 to TRBJ1-1; tentative D call: TRBD1 (6 bases). The clonotype comes from a male donor with ankylosing spondylitis. Source material: blood, either unsorted or a sorted T cell fraction (not recorded which). CDR3: CASSTGSGLNTGAFF. CDR3 nucleotide sequence: TGTGCCAGCAGTACAGGGTCGGGATTGAACACTGGAGCTTTCTTT.